Here is one T cell receptor beta chain with its context. Its specific antigen is unknown. Per-base qualities were not stored, and no clone one base away is much larger. This sample was included in a study of cytomegalovirus exposure and HLA in healthy donors (dated by TCRdb to about 2017). About the study as a whole: An earlier analysis of 587 of the donors reported roughly 270 Gb of sequence data and around 110 million unique TCR beta sequences from about 200 million T cells. Besides the first cohort of around 670 subjects, a separate validation cohort made up of roughly 120 different subjects was used. Donor age, sex, ethnicity and CMV serostatus were collected together with the repertoire data. A later analysis re-examined previously published TCR beta repertoires from 610 or so donors and added high-resolution HLA genotyping to investigate patterns of TCR occurrence. All discovery cohort repertoires had been generated on a single sequencing platform. The study was designed to test whether signatures of past pathogen exposure could be identified by cataloging public T cell receptors. In the later analysis, no new phenotypic data were used to find candidate immune exposures; instead, reliance was placed on TCR beta sequences and their occurrence across donors. Typing coverage varied by locus: roughly 629-640 donors for A, B, C, DRB1 and DQB1; roughly 520 for DQA1; more than 600 for DPA1; roughly 450 for DPB1. To decide whether each TCR beta V gene segment behaved as functional or pseudogenic, an earlier analysis of approximately 590 of the donors relied on high-throughput TCR beta sequencing. In a later genetic analysis, genome-wide SNP genotypes for about 65% of the roughly 700 donors were used, and that subset was treated as a discovery cohort. The genetic ancestry cluster associated with self-reported Caucasian donors included around 76% of the 350 to 500 genotyped donors. To predict cytomegalovirus infection status, the study combined high-throughput TCR immunosequencing, statistical association of individual TCRs with disease status, and machine learning. Across approximately 400 genotyped donors of the cohort, an average of about 250,000 unique TCR beta nucleotide sequences per donor were sequenced, and about a sixth of those sequences were non-productive. The study profiled the T cell repertoires of 666 subjects by immunosequencing and related them to cytomegalovirus serostatus. An early release covering some 640 HLA-typed donors comprised approximately 300 gigabases of sequencing data and about 90 million unique TCR sequences. Four or five DR-DQ haplotypes were treated as single units for association and clustering because of strong linkage in the cohort. HLA typing included class I and class II loci at four-digit resolution.

The cohort consisted of more than 650 healthy bone marrow donors. At the time of sampling, every cohort member was nominally healthy, though immune exposures that went unrecorded were likely present. The donor was CMV seronegative and belonged to the group of 352 seronegative cohort members. A peripheral blood sample was provided by each donor, and peripheral blood mononuclear cells were used for TCR beta sequencing. The Qiagen DNeasy Blood Extraction Kit was used to extract genomic DNA from the blood cell samples. Overall study outcomes, separate from this receptor: A further reported finding was that TCR beta sequences accurately predicted the HLA-A and HLA-B alleles for most subjects in the first cohort. Sequencing depth was assumed to be roughly uniform across donors in the presence/absence analyses, though that assumption may not hold. In a later analysis, most CMV-associated TCR beta chains were found to appear HLA-restricted, with HLA associations seemingly driven largely by CMV exposure. A later genetic analysis associated a missense DCLRE1C variant with V-gene and J-gene trimming of TCR beta chains, and an independent cohort replicated the association. Linkage disequilibrium might explain the correlated functional status among segregating V segments, but an unknown experimental factor could not be excluded. A cluster of highly shared sequence variants was judged likely to be a technical artifact of the sequencing pipeline. A later analysis reported that several top co-occurrence clusters appeared linked to parvovirus B19, influenza, CMV and Epstein-Barr virus. Because HLA typing was missing for some donors at each locus, association tests included only the typed subset. Across donors, most TCR sequences were observed very rarely, whereas some public TCRs were present in many individuals. The classifier was reported to diagnose cytomegalovirus status with high specificity and sensitivity in both the original and validation cohorts. In an earlier analysis of around 600 of the donors, most TCR beta V segments were observed in productive rearrangements about 87% or about 30% of the time, broadly matching IMGT annotations. The authors suggested that the approach could potentially be generalized to other disease states and immunological phenotypes. The earlier analysis of fewer than 750 of the donors excluded some 15 rarely observed V segments, including chromosome 9 orphons, because counts were too low. In this cohort, only TCR beta chains were sequenced, and detectable features were limited by the absence of alpha or paired-chain data. At a false discovery rate of 0.05, a later analysis linked around 17,000 TCR beta sequences to specific HLA alleles. In a later analysis, TCR association rates were found to vary across HLA loci, with the most associated TCRs seen for DRB1 alleles and the fewest for HLA-C alleles. Three of the identified cytomegalovirus-associated TCR beta chains were confirmed in vitro to be specific for cytomegalovirus antigens. Some IMGT-functional V segments, including TRBV6-2 and TRBV6-3, could not be told apart with the 87-base-pair reads, so those segments were excluded. The study listed 150 to 200 TCR beta chains as associated with cytomegalovirus. A later genetic analysis reported fewer N-insertions in productive TCRs among donors in an Asian-associated ancestry cluster than the roughly 650-donor mean. Immune exposure information for the cohort was limited to CMV serostatus. In a later analysis, HLA-associated TCR beta chains were found to be more clonally expanded and to have lower generation probabilities than equally common non-associated chains. Assigning TCR associations to individual alleles was difficult when HLA alleles, especially DR and DQ, strongly co-occurred.

From the germline V gene, CDR1 is MNHNS and CDR2 is SASEGT. Compared with germline, V lacks 2 bases and J lacks 1 base; bases without a gene match: 0. From the cysteine through the phenylalanine, the CDR3 covers 14 amino acids. The CDR3 DNA has 42 bases and is translated from base 1. The library was produced with the immunoSEQ multiplex PCR assay. A mixture of 60 forward primers for TCR Vbeta segments and 13 reverse primers for TCR Jbeta segments was used in the multiplex PCR. The CDR3 region of rearranged TCR beta genes was amplified from genomic DNA by a multiplex PCR assay. Amplified TCR beta libraries were sequenced as 87-base-pair reads on the Illumina HiSeq System. In the source study's methods: In a later analysis, about 80 million unique TCR beta chains were counted across the roughly 670 repertoires, and roughly 11 million of these chains were shared by at least two donors. To remove PCR and sequencing errors, raw reads were error-corrected and collapsed into unique sequences using a nearest-neighbor algorithm that merged closely related sequences. To assign V, D and J gene segments, CDR3 sequences were aligned to IMGT reference sequences. For a sequence to be retained, a match of at least six nucleotides to both a V gene segment and a J gene segment was required. Rearrangements were called productive when the CDR3 lacked stop codons and stayed in frame with V and J; all others were non-productive. Following IMGT convention, CDR3 was defined as the stretch from the second conserved V-encoded cysteine to the conserved J-encoded phenylalanine. The earlier analysis of a few hundred of the donors excluded any sequence lacking an unambiguous match to a single V gene segment. In an earlier analysis of 587 of the donors, a V segment was called functional when productive rearrangements were above 56.7%, and segregating when the standard deviation between donors exceeded 5%. A statistical classification framework was developed to diagnose cytomegalovirus status using the catalog of TCR beta chain sequences. V and J gene assignment, in a later analysis, came from comparing TCR nucleotide sequences with IMGT/GENE-DB human TR gene sequences. A later analysis assigned CDR3 sequences and most-parsimonious VDJ recombination scenarios with the TCRdist pipeline. In a later analysis, each TCR beta chain was defined by its CDR3 amino acid sequence together with its V-gene family, and reads lacking a unique V-gene family were excluded. To address suspected cross-contamination and a sequencing artifact, a later analysis removed several hundred highly shared, low-generation-probability nucleotide sequences. In a later analysis, a clonal expansion index was calculated for each public chain from normalized within-repertoire ranks of inferred template counts. A later analysis computed generation probabilities with a VDJ recombination model fitted to out-of-frame rearrangements, and checked the results against IGoR. In a later analysis, hypergeometric tests were used to score TCR-TCR, TCR-HLA and TCR-CMV co-occurrence, with a repertoire-size bias correction applied to TCR pairs. A later analysis estimated false discovery rates by permuting HLA or CMV assignments 20 times. In a later analysis, co-occurring TCRs were grouped using DBSCAN, and TCRdist sequence similarity was added for clustering within HLA-allele-positive subsets. For co-occurrence clustering, repertoires with fewer than 30,000 or more than 120,000 public chains were excluded, along with roughly 5 repertoires with anomalous nucleotide sharing. Drawn from immuneACCESS, this table holds only the in-frame rearrangements with V and J called that TCRdb kept. Clones are partly lost; checked studies trace under half to an unresolved V gene and leave the rest unexplained. V, J and clone size reflect that table, while D and trimming were determined from the DNA. The sample records roughly 160,000 clones, roughly 84% of which are singletons. More than 1% of the sample is taken by the ten largest.

The V and J segments used are TRBV6-1 and TRBJ1-1; 8 of the junction bases match TRBD1. Sequenced input: PBMCs. The source of this sequence is a boy younger than 10 in good health and CMV-seronegative. This receptor carries the CDR3 CASSEQGANTEAFF. The sequenced DNA is TGTGCCAGCAGTGAACAGGGGGCGAACACTGAAGCTTTCTTT.